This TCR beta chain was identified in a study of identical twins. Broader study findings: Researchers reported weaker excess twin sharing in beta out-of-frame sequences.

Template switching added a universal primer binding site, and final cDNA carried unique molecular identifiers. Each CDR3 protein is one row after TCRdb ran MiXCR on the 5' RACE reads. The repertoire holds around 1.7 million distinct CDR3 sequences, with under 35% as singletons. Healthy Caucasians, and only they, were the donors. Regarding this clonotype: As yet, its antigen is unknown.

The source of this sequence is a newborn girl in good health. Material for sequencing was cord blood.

The CDR3: CSARGTDVGYEQYF. The DNA for the CDR3 is TGCAGTGCTAGAGGTACGGACGTTGGCTACGAGCAGTACTTC. J is TRBJ2-7 and V is TRBV20-1; D not certain. Germline CDR1 is DFQATT and CDR2 is SNEGSKA (reference sequence). The CDR3 spans 14 residues. Trimming pared 1 base from V and 3 bases from J, leaving 13 bases between.